This T cell receptor beta chain was observed in a study of blood T cell repertoires in COVID-19. For the study at large: From the United States, Italy and Spain came samples of acute and convalescent COVID-19.

Authors' data handling: Amplification from reference gene primers served as the basis for estimated nucleated cell counts. Sequencing was performed with immunoSEQ multiplex PCR; in TCRdb, only in-frame clones are kept and a portion is missing. The DNA gave D and trimming, while V, J and clone size come from that table. The data contain roughly 160,000 clones, 79% of them seen just once; the ten biggest clones take up approximately 7.7%. This clone has a handful of counts. In Seattle, patients joined the study during active infection and were tracked longitudinally. The TCR comes from a woman between 55 and 75 years old with COVID-19, enrolled during active disease. Input material: peripheral blood.

Here the CDR3 reads CASNPTGGGWNYGYTF. Here the CDR3 DNA reads TGTGCCAGCAACCCAACGGGGGGAGGTTGGAACTATGGCTACACCTTC. The chain is built from TRBV11-2 and TRBJ1-2, with D possibly TRBD1 on 5 matching bases. This CDR3 contains 16 residues. Germline loops: CDR1 SGHAT, CDR2 FQNNGV. Trimming left V 7 bases short and J 2 bases short, with 20 bases between.